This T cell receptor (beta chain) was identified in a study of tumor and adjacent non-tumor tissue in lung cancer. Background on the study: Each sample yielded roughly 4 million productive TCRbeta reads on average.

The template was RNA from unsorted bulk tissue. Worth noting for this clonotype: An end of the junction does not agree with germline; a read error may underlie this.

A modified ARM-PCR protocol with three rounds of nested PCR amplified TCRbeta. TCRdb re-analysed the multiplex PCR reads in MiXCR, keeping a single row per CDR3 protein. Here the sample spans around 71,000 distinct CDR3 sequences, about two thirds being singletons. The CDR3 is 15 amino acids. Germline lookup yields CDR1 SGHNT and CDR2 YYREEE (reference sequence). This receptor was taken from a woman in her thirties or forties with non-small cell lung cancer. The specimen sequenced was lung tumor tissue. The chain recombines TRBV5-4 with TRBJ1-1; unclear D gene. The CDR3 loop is CASSGCLEGDIETFF. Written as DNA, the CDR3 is TGTGCCAGCAGCGGATGTTTAGAGGGCGACATTGAAACTTTCTTT.